This T cell receptor (beta chain) emerged from a study of cytomegalovirus exposure and HLA in healthy donors. Study overall: Earlier work reported approximately 100 million unique TCR beta sequences from 150 million to 200 million T cells. Clustering assigned about 76% of the 350 to 450 genotyped donors to the Caucasian-associated ancestry cluster. Findings of the study overall: Analysis performed later showed TCR beta chains linked to HLA being more clonally expanded than equally common others. Highly shared variants forming one cluster were likely a sequencing artifact.

Details on this clone: Its antigen is not known.

A multiplex PCR was run with 60 Vbeta primers and 13 Jbeta primers. Assay: immunoSEQ multiplex PCR; the TCRdb copy retains only in-frame clones and omits some. Of about 96,000 clones in the sample, about 70% were seen once. The specimen sequenced was PBMCs. The clonotype originates from a female donor in good health and CMV-seropositive.

In nucleotides, the CDR3 is TGCGCCAGCAGCCAACCGACACGCTCCTACGAGCAGTACTTC. Protein: CASSQPTRSYEQYF. The J gene is TRBJ2-5, the V gene TRBV4-1; the D is unclear. The J call may be in error: the DNA end matches TRBJ2-7 better. The CDR3 runs 14 residues. Germline lookup yields CDR1 MGHRA and CDR2 YSYEKL.